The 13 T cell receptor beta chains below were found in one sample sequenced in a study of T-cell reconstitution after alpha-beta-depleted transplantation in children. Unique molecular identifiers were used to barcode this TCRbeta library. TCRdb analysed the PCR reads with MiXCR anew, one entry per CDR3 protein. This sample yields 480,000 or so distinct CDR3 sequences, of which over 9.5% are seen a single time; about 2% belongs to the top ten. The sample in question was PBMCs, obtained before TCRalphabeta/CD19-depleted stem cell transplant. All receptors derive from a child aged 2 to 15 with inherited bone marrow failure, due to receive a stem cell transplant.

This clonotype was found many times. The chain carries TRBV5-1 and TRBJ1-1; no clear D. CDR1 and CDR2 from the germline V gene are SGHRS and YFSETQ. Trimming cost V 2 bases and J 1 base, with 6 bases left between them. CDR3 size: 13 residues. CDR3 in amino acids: CASSFRQNTEAFF. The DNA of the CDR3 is TGCGCCAGCAGCTTCCGACAGAACACTGAAGCTTTCTTT. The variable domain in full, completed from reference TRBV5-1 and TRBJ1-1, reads KAGVTQTPRYLIKTRGQQVTLSCSPISGHRSVSWYQQTPGQGLQFLFEYFSETQRNKGNFPGRFSGRQFSNSRSEMNVSTLELGDSALYLCASSFRQNTEAFFGQGTRLTVV.

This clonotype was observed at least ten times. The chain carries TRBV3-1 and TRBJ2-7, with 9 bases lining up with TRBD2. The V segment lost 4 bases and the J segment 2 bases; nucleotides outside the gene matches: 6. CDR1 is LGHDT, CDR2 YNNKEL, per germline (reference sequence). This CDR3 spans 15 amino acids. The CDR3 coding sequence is TGTGCCAGCAGCCCTTTTGGCGGGAGGGCCTACGAGCAGTACTTC. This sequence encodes CASSPFGGRAYEQYF.

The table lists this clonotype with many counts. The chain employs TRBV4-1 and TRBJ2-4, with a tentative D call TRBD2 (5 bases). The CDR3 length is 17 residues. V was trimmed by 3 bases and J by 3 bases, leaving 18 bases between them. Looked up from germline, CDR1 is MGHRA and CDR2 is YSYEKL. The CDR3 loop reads CASSHPVEAGDKNIQYF. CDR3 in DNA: TGCGCCAGCAGCCACCCAGTGGAGGCCGGGGACAAAAACATTCAGTACTTC.

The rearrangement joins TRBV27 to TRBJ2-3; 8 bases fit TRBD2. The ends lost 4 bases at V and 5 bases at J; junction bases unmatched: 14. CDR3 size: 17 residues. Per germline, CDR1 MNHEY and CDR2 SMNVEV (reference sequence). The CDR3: CASSSHVAGFIIDTQYF. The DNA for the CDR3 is TGTGCCAGCAGTTCCCACGTAGCGGGGTTCATCATAGATACGCAGTATTTT.

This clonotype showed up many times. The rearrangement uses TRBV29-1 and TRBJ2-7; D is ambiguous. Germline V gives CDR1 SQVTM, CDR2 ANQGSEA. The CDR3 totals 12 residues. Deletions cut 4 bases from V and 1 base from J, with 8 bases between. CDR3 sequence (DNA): TGCAGCGTTGTTTTCAGATCCTACGAGCAGTACTTC. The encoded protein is CSVVFRSYEQYF.

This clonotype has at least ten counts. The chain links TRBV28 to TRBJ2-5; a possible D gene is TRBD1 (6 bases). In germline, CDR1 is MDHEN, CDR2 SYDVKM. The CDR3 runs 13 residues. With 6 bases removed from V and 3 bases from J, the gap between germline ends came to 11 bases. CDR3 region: CASRTDREETQYF. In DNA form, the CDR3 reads TGTGCCAGCAGAACGGACAGAGAAGAGACCCAGTACTTC.

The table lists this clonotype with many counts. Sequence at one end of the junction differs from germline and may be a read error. The CDR3 nucleotides read TGCAGTGCCAGAGCCGGACAGGGGTACGACTATGGCTACACCTTC. Residues: CSARAGQGYDYGYTF. This sequence joins TRBV20-1 and TRBJ1-2, with 9 bases matching TRBD1. Germline loops: CDR1 DFQATT, CDR2 SNEGSKA (reference sequence). The CDR3 is 15 residues long.

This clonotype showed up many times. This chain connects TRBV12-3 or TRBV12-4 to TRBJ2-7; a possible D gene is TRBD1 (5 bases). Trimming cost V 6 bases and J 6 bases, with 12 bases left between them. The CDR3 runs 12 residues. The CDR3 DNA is TGTGCCAGCAGCAGGGTGGCTGGCGAGCAGTACTTC. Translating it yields CASSRVAGEQYF.

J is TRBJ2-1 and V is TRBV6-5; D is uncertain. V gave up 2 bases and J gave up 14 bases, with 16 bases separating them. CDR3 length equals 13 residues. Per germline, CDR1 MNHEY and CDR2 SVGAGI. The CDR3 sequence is CASSYAVRVVEFF. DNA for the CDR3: TGTGCCAGCAGTTACGCGGTCAGAGTGGTGGAGTTCTTC.

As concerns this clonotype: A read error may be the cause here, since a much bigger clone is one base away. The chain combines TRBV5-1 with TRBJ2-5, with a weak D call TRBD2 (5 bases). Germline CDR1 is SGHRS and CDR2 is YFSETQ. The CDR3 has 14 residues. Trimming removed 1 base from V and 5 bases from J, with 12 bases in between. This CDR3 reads CASSLTSAEETQYF. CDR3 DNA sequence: TGCGCCAGCAGCTTGACGTCAGCGGAGGAGACCCAGTACTTC.

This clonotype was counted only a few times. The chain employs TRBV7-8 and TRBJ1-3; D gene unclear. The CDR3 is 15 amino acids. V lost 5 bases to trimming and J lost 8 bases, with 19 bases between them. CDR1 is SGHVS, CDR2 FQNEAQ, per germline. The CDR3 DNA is TGTGCCAGCAGCCCACCAAACAGCCATTGGGACACCATATATTTT. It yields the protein CASSPPNSHWDTIYF.

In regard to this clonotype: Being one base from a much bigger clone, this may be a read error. The CDR3: CSGRPSRDTKYF. The DNA of the CDR3 is TGCAGCGGACGGCCGAGTAGAGATACGAAGTATTTT. This chain links TRBV20-1 with TRBJ2-3; no clear D. There are 12 residues in the CDR3. Looked up from germline, CDR1 is DFQATT and CDR2 is SNEGSKA (reference sequence).

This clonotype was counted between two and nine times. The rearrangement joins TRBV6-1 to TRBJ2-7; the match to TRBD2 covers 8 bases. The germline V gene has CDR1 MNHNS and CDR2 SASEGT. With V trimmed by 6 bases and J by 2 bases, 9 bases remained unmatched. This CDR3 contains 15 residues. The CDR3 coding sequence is TGTGCCAGCAGAACCACTAGCGGAATCACCTACGAGCAGTACTTC. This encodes CASRTTSGITYEQYF.